A single sample is the source of the 27 T cell receptor beta chains below, sequenced in a study of Tregs in tolerant kidney transplant recipients. Related graft donors supplied nonmyeloablative bone marrow transplants, and mixed chimerism was transient. TCRdb's copy holds only in-frame clones and misses some; the assay was immunoSEQ multiplex PCR. The sample table includes some 29,000 clones. The specimen was CD4+ T cells from blood (PBMCs), collected 24 months after the transplant. These receptors all come from a human patient who received a combined kidney and bone marrow transplant. Some T cells may possibly be graft donor cells.

Comments on this clone: The read comes to an end 3 residues before the CDR3 does, leaving the germline J gene to fill in the end. V gene TRBV2 combines with J gene TRBJ2-3, with TRBD1 matching 8 bases. CDR1 is SNHLY and CDR2 is FYNNEI in the germline V gene. This CDR3 contains 14 residues. Losses at the gene ends were 7 bases for V and 3 bases for J; bases not matched to a gene: 6. Incomplete CDR3 DNA: TGTGCCAGCAAGATGGACAGGGCGACAGATACG. It encodes CASKMDRATDT. The whole CDR3 protein reads CASKMDRATDTQYF.

As for this clone: The sequenced fragment ends 3 residues before the CDR3 boundary, so the rest is inferred from the germline J gene. The V gene is TRBV7-3, the J gene TRBJ1-1; D gene uncertain. Trimming took off 2 bases at V and 3 bases at J, with 7 bases between the two ends. Germline CDR1 is SGHTA and CDR2 is FQGTGA. This CDR3 is built from 13 residues. CDR3 protein: CASSLQQDTEAFF. The sequenced part of the CDR3 DNA is TGTGCCAGCAGCTTACAACAAGACACTGAA.

CDR3 DNA (partial): TGTGCCAGCAGCTTAGGACTAGCGACATACAATGAG. Translated, it gives CASSLGLATYNE. The CDR3 in its entirety is CASSLGLATYNEQFF. This chain links TRBV11-3 with TRBJ2-1; 8 bases are a match to TRBD2. The CDR3 end falls 3 residues outside the read, so it is completed with the germline J gene. Germline V gene lookup returns CDR1 SGHNT and CDR2 YENEEA. Trimming removed 1 base from V and 4 bases from J; junction bases left unmatched: 3. The CDR3 is 15 residues long.

About this clone itself: The CDR3 end lies 3 residues beyond the end of the read and is filled in from the germline J gene. V gene TRBV5-1 combines with J gene TRBJ2-1; D ambiguous. The CDR3 has 13 amino acids. Trimming took off 0 bases at V and 7 bases at J, with 8 bases between the two ends. Germline V CDR1 and CDR2: SGHRS, YFSETQ. CDR3: CASSLVPVNEQFF. Incomplete CDR3 DNA: TGCGCCAGCAGCTTGGTTCCGGTGAATGAG.

Worth noting for this clone: The CDR3 goes on 3 residues after the read ends, and that part is filled in from the germline J gene. V is TRBV19 and J is TRBJ2-5; 7 nucleotides line up with TRBD1. Germline loops: CDR1 LNHDA, CDR2 SQIVND (reference sequence). Losses at the gene ends were 5 bases for V and 1 base for J; bases not matched to a gene: 13. This CDR3 is 17 amino acids long. The CDR3 is CASSPNPGTAFQETQYF. Incomplete CDR3 DNA: TGTGCCAGTAGTCCAAACCCCGGGACAGCGTTCCAAGAGACC. Full variable domain (outside the CDR3, taken from reference TRBV19 and TRBJ2-5): DGGITQSPKYLFRKEGQNVTLSCEQNLNHDAMYWYRQDPGQGLRLIYYSQIVNDFQKGDIAEGYSVSREKKESFPLTVTSAQKNPTAFYLCASSPNPGTAFQETQYFGPGTRLLVL.

Regarding this clone: The read terminates 3 residues ahead of where the CDR3 ends, so the germline J gene completes it. This chain uses TRBV20-1 with TRBJ2-1; D gene unclear. Trimming stripped 0 bases from V and 6 bases from J, with 6 bases between. CDR3 length equals 12 residues. In germline, CDR1 is DFQATT, CDR2 SNEGSKA (reference sequence). The covered CDR3 bases are TGCAGTGCTAGAGACTACGCCAATGAG. This encodes CSARDYANE. In full, the CDR3 is CSARDYANEQFF.

As regards this clone: From the germline J gene comes the end of the CDR3, since the read stops 3 residues before it. The chain recombines TRBV18 with TRBJ2-7, with D tentatively TRBD2 (5 bases). Germline CDR1 and CDR2: KGHSH and LQKENI. Trimming pared 6 bases from V and 1 base from J, leaving 13 bases between. CDR3 length: 14 amino acids. The CDR3 DNA, read in part, is TGTGCCAGCTCGCAGAGGGAGCGGTCCTACGAG. Amino acid sequence: CASSQRERSYE. The whole CDR3 sequence reads CASSQRERSYEQYF. Full variable domain (remainder filled in from reference TRBV18 and TRBJ2-7): NAGVMQNPRHLVRRRGQEARLRCSPMKGHSHVYWYRQLPEEGLKFMVYLQKENIIDESGMPKERFSAEFPKEGPSILRIQQVVRGDSAAYFCASSQRERSYEQYFGPGTRLTVT.

As regards this clone: The read falls 3 residues short of the CDR3 end, and the missing part is taken from the germline J gene. The V gene is TRBV10-3, the J gene TRBJ1-2; tentative D call: TRBD1 (5 bases). The CDR3 extends over 13 amino acids. Trimming removed 9 bases at V and 2 bases at J, with 13 bases between. The germline CDR1 and CDR2 sequences are ENHRY and SYGVKD. The DNA read from the CDR3 is TGTGCCATATCCCCGACAGCGAACTATGGC. It is translated as CAISPTANYG. From start to end, the CDR3 is CAISPTANYGYTF.

About this clone itself: With the read ending 3 residues before the CDR3 end, the germline J gene is used to fill in that end. The chain carries TRBV23-1 and TRBJ2-7, with 10 bases identical to TRBD1. TRBV23-1 is marked as an open reading frame, function uncertain. Trimming removed 8 bases from V and 5 bases from J; junction bases left unmatched: 9. The CDR3 is 14 residues long. This chain's CDR3 is CASGRDRGIHEQYF. CDR3 bases read: TGCGCCAGCGGCCGGGACAGGGGTATTCACGAG.

With regard to this clone: The read ends 3 residues shy of where the CDR3 ends; the end is completed using the germline J gene. This chain links TRBV7-3 with TRBJ1-1; maybe TRBD1 (5 bases). The ends were cut back, 0 bases at V and 1 base at J, with 18 bases in the middle. The CDR3 loop spans 18 amino acids. Germline values: CDR1 SGHTA, CDR2 FQGTGA. CDR3 bases read: TGTGCCAGCAGCTTAACGTCTAATCCCCGGGACTCGAACACTGAA. It encodes CASSLTSNPRDSNTE. The full CDR3 sequence reads CASSLTSNPRDSNTEAFF. The full variable domain, in which reference TRBV7-3 and TRBJ1-1 provide the parts outside the CDR3, is GAGVSQTPSNKVTEKGKYVELRCDPISGHTALYWYRQSLGQGPEFLIYFQGTGAADDSGLPNDRFFAVRPEGSVSTLKIQRTERGDSAVYLCASSLTSNPRDSNTEAFFGQGTRLTVV.

This clone is classed as medium-sized by frequency. The CDR3 end falls 3 residues outside the read, so it is completed with the germline J gene. The chain carries TRBV7-2 and TRBJ1-2; D perhaps matches TRBD1 (5 bases). The germline V gene encodes CDR1 SGHTA and CDR2 FQGNSA. This CDR3 has 14 amino acids. V dropped 1 base and J dropped 5 bases, with 11 bases sitting between them. Incomplete CDR3 DNA: TGTGCCAGCAGCTTAGGGGCAGGGATGTATGGC. Translating gives CASSLGAGMYG. The full CDR3 sequence reads CASSLGAGMYGYTF.

Note on this clone: The read gets to within 3 residues of the CDR3 end, and the germline J gene fills in the rest. The chain recombines TRBV9 with TRBJ2-7; 9 bases fit TRBD1. From germline, CDR1 is SGDLS and CDR2 YYNGEE. The CDR3 runs to 16 residues. Trimming removed 2 bases from V and 2 bases from J; junction bases left unmatched: 8. The CDR3 sequence is CASSVAGQGTPYEQYF. The covered CDR3 bases are TGTGCCAGCAGCGTCGCTGGACAGGGGACTCCCTACGAG.

Remarks on this clone: From the germline J gene comes the end of the CDR3, since the read stops 3 residues before it. The chain joins TRBV7-9 to TRBJ2-7; 9 nucleotides match TRBD2. CDR1 SEHNR and CDR2 FQNEAQ come from the germline V gene (reference sequence). Germline trimming cut 5 bases from V and 5 bases from J; bases unmatched to any gene: 10. This CDR3 is 15 amino acids long. The CDR3 reads CASSPRGGNKDEQYF. The part of the CDR3 DNA that was read is TGTGCCAGCAGCCCGCGGGGGGGAAATAAGGACGAG.

Turning to this clone: The read is 3 residues too short to cover the CDR3 end, so that end is filled in from the germline J gene. The chain recombines TRBV30 with TRBJ2-2, with 10 bases that match TRBD2. V shed 3 bases, J shed 4 bases, and the junction held 5 bases outside the gene matches. The CDR3 extends over 15 amino acids. CDR1 is GTSNPN, CDR2 SVGIG, per germline (reference sequence). The CDR3 region is CAWREAGGPTGELFF. CDR3 DNA (partial): TGTGCCTGGAGAGAAGCGGGAGGGCCCACCGGGGAG.

The CDR3 DNA, read in part, is TGTGCCAGCAGTCCCCGGACAGGGAACGTTCTCACCGGGGAG. It specifies CASSPRTGNVLTGE. The whole CDR3 protein reads CASSPRTGNVLTGELFF. This chain links TRBV2 with TRBJ2-2, with TRBD1 matching 8 bases. The CDR3 end falls 3 residues outside the read, so it is completed with the germline J gene. Germline V gene data show CDR1 as SNHLY and CDR2 as FYNNEI. The trim removed 5 bases at V and 4 bases at J, leaving 12 bases unmatched. The CDR3 is made up of 17 amino acids.

CDR3 DNA (partial): TGTGCCAGCAGCTTGGCCCCCCAAGGTCGCTACGAG. It is translated as CASSLAPQGRYE. The entire CDR3 protein is CASSLAPQGRYEQYF. The chain couples TRBV5-6 to TRBJ2-7, with D unclear. Read coverage stops 3 residues before the CDR3 terminus; the germline J gene supplies the remainder. The germline gives CDR1 SGHDT, CDR2 YYEEEE. V was shortened by 0 bases and J by 3 bases, with 13 bases between the two germline ends. The CDR3 loop spans 15 amino acids.

Remarks on this clone: The read halts 3 residues ahead of the CDR3 end, with the missing end drawn from the germline J gene. This chain links TRBV20-1 with TRBJ2-1; 7 bases agree with TRBD1. The CDR3 runs 14 residues. V lost 8 bases and J lost 4; bases outside the gene matches: 11. CDR1 DFQATT and CDR2 SNEGSKA come from the germline V gene (reference sequence). The sequenced part of the CDR3 DNA is TGCAGTCCCTCACCGGGACAGCGTTACAATGAG. Encoded protein: CSPSPGQRYNE. Given in full, the CDR3 is CSPSPGQRYNEQFF.

The sequenced CDR3 bases are TGCGCCAGCAGCTTGGCGCCTAGCGGAGAGACCGGGGAG. Its protein product is CASSLAPSGETGE. The entire CDR3 sequence reads CASSLAPSGETGELFF. V is TRBV5-1 and J is TRBJ2-2; 7 bases map to TRBD2. The CDR3 is cut off 3 residues early in the read; its end comes from the germline J gene. Germline V lookup: CDR1 SGHRS, CDR2 YFSETQ. This CDR3 contains 16 residues. The junction had 7 bases not matched to a gene; V was cut back by 0 bases and J by 5 bases.

Worth noting for this clone: The read gets to within 3 residues of the CDR3 end, and the germline J gene fills in the rest. V gene TRBV10-3 combines with J gene TRBJ2-1; 11 nucleotides align to TRBD2. Trimming at V came to 4 bases and at J to 6 bases, leaving 5 bases not matched to a gene. The germline CDR1 and CDR2 sequences are ENHRY and SYGVKD. This CDR3 spans 15 amino acids. The sequenced CDR3 bases are TGTGCCATCAGTGTTAGCGGGGGGGGTGGCAATGAG. The encoded protein is CAISVSGGGGNE. The entire CDR3 protein reads CAISVSGGGGNEQFF.

Of note for this clone: The read stops 3 residues short of the end of the CDR3; the missing end is completed from the germline J gene. This rearrangement joins TRBV6-2 or TRBV6-3 to TRBJ2-5, with TRBD1 matching 9 bases. The CDR3 covers 14 residues. Per the germline V gene, CDR1 is MNHEY and CDR2 is SVGEGT. V lost 5 bases, J lost 6 bases, and 7 bases stayed unmatched. CDR3 DNA, as far as it was read: TGTGCCAGCAGTCGGACAGGGGCTGGACAGACC. Encoded protein: CASSRTGAGQT. The whole CDR3 sequence reads CASSRTGAGQTQYF.

The CDR3 region is CASSERQGKGYGYTF. The sequenced part of the CDR3 DNA is TGTGCCAGCAGTGAACGACAGGGGAAGGGGTATGGC. This chain links TRBV2 with TRBJ1-2; the match to TRBD1 covers 8 bases. From the germline J gene comes the end of the CDR3, since the read stops 3 residues before it. This CDR3 has 15 amino acids. V shed 2 bases, J shed 5 bases, and the junction held 7 bases outside the gene matches. Germline loops: CDR1 SNHLY, CDR2 FYNNEI. Full variable domain (outside the CDR3, taken from reference TRBV2 and TRBJ1-2): EPEVTQTPSHQVTQMGQEVILRCVPISNHLYFYWYRQILGQKVEFLVSFYNNEISEKSEIFDDQFSVERPDGSNFTLKIRSTKLEDSAMYFCASSERQGKGYGYTFGSGTRLTVV.

In regard to this clone: The DNA ends 3 residues before the CDR3 does, and the rest of the CDR3 is filled in from the germline J gene. In the same sample, other DNA sequences code for this CDR3. J is TRBJ2-3 and V is TRBV5-1; D gene unclear. The germline gives CDR1 SGHRS, CDR2 YFSETQ. This CDR3 comprises 12 residues. V was trimmed by 0 bases and J by 4 bases, leaving 3 bases between them. The part of the CDR3 DNA that was read is TGCGCCAGCAGCTTGGTCGCAGATACG. It encodes CASSLVADT. The full CDR3 reads CASSLVADTQYF.

Concerning this clone itself: The missing CDR3 end, 3 residues past where the read stops, is filled in from the germline J gene. The rearrangement joins TRBV5-1 to TRBJ2-7; D remains unclear. This CDR3 has 16 amino acids. V lost 3 bases, J lost 2 bases, and 18 bases lay in between. CDR1 and CDR2 (germline): SGHRS, YFSETQ. CDR3 amino acids: CASSSRFGQGPYEQYF. The part of the CDR3 DNA that was read is TGCGCCAGCAGCTCCCGGTTTGGGCAAGGTCCCTACGAG. The variable domain in full, completed from reference TRBV5-1 and TRBJ2-7, reads KAGVTQTPRYLIKTRGQQVTLSCSPISGHRSVSWYQQTPGQGLQFLFEYFSETQRNKGNFPGRFSGRQFSNSRSEMNVSTLELGDSALYLCASSSRFGQGPYEQYFGPGTRLTVT.

For this clone: The DNA ends 3 residues before the CDR3 does, and the rest of the CDR3 is filled in from the germline J gene. The rearrangement links TRBV7-3 to TRBJ1-1; the D gene is possibly TRBD1 (5 bases). CDR1 is SGHTA and CDR2 is FQGTGA in the germline V gene. V gave up 0 bases and J gave up 5 bases, with 13 bases separating them. CDR3 length: 15 residues. CDR3 amino acids: CASSLTGGGETEAFF. The DNA read from the CDR3 is TGTGCCAGCAGCTTAACGGGCGGGGGAGAGACTGAA.

In regard to this clone: The read terminates 3 residues ahead of where the CDR3 ends, so the germline J gene completes it. The chain joins TRBV7-6 to TRBJ2-3, with a weak D call TRBD1 (6 bases). Per the germline V gene, CDR1 is SGHVS and CDR2 is FNYEAQ. V was cut by 4 bases and J by 1 base, with 18 bases left in between. The CDR3 spans 17 residues. The covered CDR3 bases are TGTGCCAGCAGCTCGTACCGGGACAAGGAACGCACAGATACG. Its protein product is CASSSYRDKERTDT. In full, the CDR3 reads CASSSYRDKERTDTQYF.

A word on this clone: The read is 3 residues too short to cover the CDR3 end, so that end is filled in from the germline J gene. The V gene is TRBV29-1, the J gene TRBJ2-5, with TRBD2 identical over 7 bases. From germline, CDR1 is SQVTM and CDR2 ANQGSEA. The CDR3 extends over 14 amino acids. V lost 8 bases, J lost 5 bases, and 14 bases stayed unmatched. Incomplete CDR3 DNA: TGCAGCCTACGCGCTAGCGGAGGATGGGAGACC. Translating it yields CSLRASGGWET. The entire CDR3 protein is CSLRASGGWETQYF. Full variable domain (outside the CDR3, taken from reference TRBV29-1 and TRBJ2-5): SAVISQKPSRDICQRGTSLTIQCQVDSQVTMMFWYRQQPGQSLTLIATANQGSEATYESGFVIDKFPISRPNLTFSTLTVSNMSPEDSSIYLCSLRASGGWETQYFGPGTRLLVL.

Points on this clone: The read halts 3 residues ahead of the CDR3 end, with the missing end drawn from the germline J gene. The chain uses TRBV28 and TRBJ2-7; 10 bases match TRBD2. Unmatched junction bases numbered 5, after V lost 4 bases and J lost 2 bases. This CDR3 has 15 amino acids. Germline loops: CDR1 MDHEN, CDR2 SYDVKM. The sequenced part of the CDR3 DNA is TGTGCCAGCAGTTCTCTCAGCGGGAGGGCCTACGAG. Its translation is CASSSLSGRAYE. The CDR3 in full is CASSSLSGRAYEQYF.